The 27 T cell receptor beta chains below all came from one sample that was sequenced in a study of blood T cell repertoires in COVID-19. Some clones are missing from TCRdb's copy, which holds only in-frame ones; the method was immunoSEQ multiplex PCR. Here the sample spans around 50,000 clones, around nine tenths being singletons. The sequenced sample was peripheral blood. These receptors were collected from a man in his fifties with active COVID-19.

CDR3 DNA: TGTGTTGTAAAGGGGACTAGTTTGAACACCGGGGAGCTGTTTTTT. This sequence encodes CVVKGTSLNTGELFF. The chain uses TRBV27 and TRBJ2-2, with TRBD2 matching 8 bases. The CDR3 contains 15 residues. Germline CDR1 and CDR2: MNHEY and SMNVEV (reference sequence).

This clone was observed once. The chain links TRBV28 to TRBJ2-2; 12 bases align to TRBD2. Per germline, CDR1 MDHEN and CDR2 SYDVKM. J gave up 4 bases and V 10 bases, and 13 bases lay outside the gene matches. This CDR3 is built from 17 residues. CDR3 loop: CATRALAGGPRTGELFF. The CDR3 nucleotides read TGTGCCACGAGGGCGCTAGCGGGAGGGCCCCGCACCGGGGAGCTGTTTTTT. Full variable domain (rest looked up from reference TRBV28 and TRBJ2-2): DVKVTQSSRYLVKRTGEKVFLECVQDMDHENMFWYRQDPGLGLRLIYFSYDVKMKEKGDIPEGYSVSREKKERFSLILESASTNQTSMYLCATRALAGGPRTGELFFGEGSRLTVL.

The rearrangement joins TRBV27 to TRBJ1-2; 12 nucleotides align to TRBD1. V shed 3 bases, J shed 3 bases, and the junction held 2 bases outside the gene matches. The CDR3 is made up of 15 amino acids. The germline V gene encodes CDR1 MNHEY and CDR2 SMNVEV (reference sequence). The CDR3 region is CASSLGQGADYGYTF. DNA of the CDR3: TGTGCCAGCAGTTTGGGACAGGGGGCGGACTATGGCTACACCTTC.

A single count supports this clone. The CDR3 DNA follows: TGTGCCAGTAGTACGACAGGGGTCAAAAACATTCAGTACTTC. This encodes CASSTTGVKNIQYF. The V call is TRBV19, the J call TRBJ2-4, with 8 bases matching TRBD1. The CDR3 runs 14 residues. Germline trimming cut 4 bases from V and 3 bases from J; bases unmatched to any gene: 2. Germline V gene sequence: CDR1 LNHDA, CDR2 SQIVND (reference sequence).

This chain uses TRBV7-3 with TRBJ2-5; unclear D gene. Between the trimmed V and J ends, which lost 0 bases and 8 bases, there was a span of 10 bases. CDR1 SGHTA and CDR2 FQGTGA come from the germline V gene. CDR3 length: 13 amino acids. The CDR3 DNA sequence: TGTGCCAGCAGCTTAACGTTTGGTGGCACCCAGTACTTC. This encodes CASSLTFGGTQYF.

A single count supports this clone. V is TRBV7-9 and J is TRBJ1-6; maybe TRBD1 (5 bases). Germline V gene data show CDR1 as SEHNR and CDR2 as FQNEAQ (reference sequence). V dropped 4 bases and J dropped 10 bases, with 8 bases sitting between them. The length of the CDR3 is 12 residues. The CDR3 sequence: CASSSGGSPLHF. CDR3 sequence (DNA): TGTGCCAGCAGCTCCGGGGGATCACCCCTCCACTTT.

The rearrangement uses TRBV24-1 and TRBJ1-2; 11 bases are a match to TRBD1. Per germline, CDR1 KGHDR and CDR2 SFDVKD. The J segment lost 1 base and the V segment lost 8 bases, leaving 5 bases of the junction unmatched. The CDR3 totals 15 residues. The CDR3 is CATTRTGGVNYGYTF. The CDR3 DNA reads TGTGCCACCACCCGGACAGGGGGCGTTAACTATGGCTACACCTTC.

The table lists this clone with a count of one. The chain recombines TRBV6-5 with TRBJ1-5; weak D call: TRBD1 (5 bases). CDR1 is MNHEY, CDR2 SVGAGI, per germline. The CDR3 consists of 15 residues. V shed 6 bases and J shed 4 bases, with 16 bases lying between them. CDR3 region: CASSRTGALNQPQHF. The CDR3 coding sequence is TGTGCCAGCAGCCGAACAGGAGCCCTTAATCAGCCCCAGCATTTT.

The chain joins TRBV4-3 to TRBJ1-4; TRBD1 is a possible D gene (5 bases). Between the trimmed V and J ends, which lost 4 bases and 8 bases, there was a span of 20 bases. The CDR3 is 16 residues long. Germline V CDR1 and CDR2: LGHNA, YSLEER. The CDR3 DNA sequence: TGCGCCAGCAGCCTCACCAGGGAGGGGCGAGTGGAAAAACTGTTTTTT. It is translated as CASSLTREGRVEKLFF.

With respect to this clone: An end of the junction differs from the germline gene, which may be a read error. The chain is built from TRBV5-1 and TRBJ2-1, with 7 nucleotides matching TRBD1. The CDR3 extends over 15 amino acids. CDR1 is SGHRS and CDR2 is YFSETQ in the germline V gene. In nucleotides, the CDR3 is TGCGCCAGCAGCTTACAGGGGCCAACCTACCATGAGCAGTTCTTC. As protein: CASSLQGPTYHEQFF. The whole variable domain, remainder taken from reference TRBV5-1 and TRBJ2-1, is KAGVTQTPRYLIKTRGQQVTLSCSPISGHRSVSWYQQTPGQGLQFLFEYFSETQRNKGNFPGRFSGRQFSNSRSEMNVSTLELGDSALYLCASSLQGPTYHEQFFGPGTRLTVL.

This clone occurred once. CDR3 sequence reads: CASTPPFGNTIYF. CDR3 sequence (DNA): TGTGCCAGCACCCCCCCCTTTGGAAACACCATATATTTT. The rearrangement joins TRBV5-5 to TRBJ1-3; D not resolved. There are 13 residues in the CDR3. The germline V and J ends were trimmed by 6 bases and 3 bases, with 10 bases remaining between them. Germline CDR1 and CDR2: SGHKS and YYEKEE (reference sequence).

This chain links TRBV11-2 with TRBJ1-2; 8 nucleotides agree with TRBD1. Germline assignment: CDR1 SGHAT and CDR2 FQNNGV. The CDR3 consists of 14 residues. After removal of 3 bases from V and 4 bases from J, the junction contained 4 bases not matched to a gene. Here the CDR3 DNA reads TGTGCCAGCAGCTTCGGACAGGGAGGCTATGGCTACACCTTC. This gives the protein CASSFGQGGYGYTF.

The rearrangement uses TRBV19 and TRBJ2-2, with TRBD1 as a possible D gene (6 bases). Per the germline V gene, CDR1 is LNHDA and CDR2 is SQIVND (reference sequence). V was shortened by 4 bases and J by 0 bases, with 9 bases between the two germline ends. The CDR3 is 15 amino acids. CDR3 amino acids: CASSKGTPNTGELFF. CDR3 bases: TGTGCCAGTAGTAAAGGGACACCGAACACCGGGGAGCTGTTTTTT.

This clone has just a few counts. The chain couples TRBV7-2 to TRBJ2-2; D may be TRBD1 (6 bases). The CDR3 covers 13 residues. V lost 5 bases, J lost 5 bases, and 9 bases lay in between. Germline CDR1 and CDR2: SGHTA and FQGNSA. The CDR3 region is CASSGQGTGELFF. CDR3 nucleotides: TGTGCCAGCAGCGGCCAGGGGACCGGGGAGCTGTTTTTT.

This chain joins TRBV12-3 or TRBV12-4 and TRBJ1-1; D is uncertain. The CDR3 totals 12 residues. Trimming stripped 3 bases from V and 10 bases from J, with 12 bases between. The CDR3 region has the DNA TGTGCCAGCAGTTTGTACCCTGGCCCAGCTTTCTTT. Protein sequence: CASSLYPGPAFF.

V gene TRBV19 combines with J gene TRBJ1-6; D is perhaps TRBD1 (6 bases). The V end lost 5 bases, the J end lost 9 bases, and 23 bases lay between the germline ends. This CDR3 region has 17 residues. CDR1 LNHDA and CDR2 SQIVND come from the germline V gene (reference sequence). The CDR3 bases are TGTGCCAGTAGTGCCAGGACGGGGGGCGCCTCTATTTCACCCCTCCACTTT. Its protein is CASSARTGGASISPLHF.

This clone was seen a handful of times. This chain uses TRBV28 with TRBJ1-1; D unclear. CDR1 MDHEN and CDR2 SYDVKM come from the germline V gene. Trimming removed 5 bases at V and 1 base at J, with 20 bases between. The CDR3 totals 17 residues. The CDR3, as DNA: TGTGCCAGCAGTCATGGGCCCGACACCACATCGAACACTGAAGCTTTCTTT. Amino acid sequence: CASSHGPDTTSNTEAFF.

The gene calls are TRBV7-2 and TRBJ1-1; 7 bases agree with TRBD1. The CDR3 is made up of 15 amino acids. The junction had 8 bases not matched to a gene; V was cut back by 7 bases and J by 0 bases. Germline CDR1 SGHTA, CDR2 FQGNSA. CDR3 nucleotide sequence: TGTGCCAGCACCTCGAGGACAGGAATGAACACTGAAGCTTTCTTT. This codes for CASTSRTGMNTEAFF.

The chain uses TRBV29-1 and TRBJ1-2; D may be TRBD1 (6 bases). The CDR3 covers 15 residues. Trimming took off 4 bases at V and 1 base at J, with 16 bases between the two ends. Germline V gene data show CDR1 as SQVTM and CDR2 as ANQGSEA. The CDR3 reads CSVAGTTLLNYGYTF. CDR3 coding DNA: TGCAGCGTTGCCGGGACAACTCTACTTAACTATGGCTACACCTTC.

The chain couples TRBV19 to TRBJ2-2; 7 bases are a match to TRBD2. The CDR3 runs to 14 residues. CDR1 and CDR2 from the germline V gene are LNHDA and SQIVND (reference sequence). Trimming cost V 5 bases and J 4 bases; bases outside gene matches: 4. DNA of the CDR3: TGTGCCAGTAGTCCACGGACTAGCACCGGGGAGCTGTTTTTT. Its translation: CASSPRTSTGELFF.

The chain employs TRBV27 and TRBJ1-1, with 7 bases lining up with TRBD1. The CDR3 runs to 16 residues. Germline V gene sequence: CDR1 MNHEY, CDR2 SMNVEV (reference sequence). V shed 8 bases and J 4 bases; nucleotides not matched to a gene: 16. DNA of the CDR3: TGTGCCAGCGACCGGGAGGGGGCGGCGGTGGGCACTGAAGCTTTCTTT. Encoded protein: CASDREGAAVGTEAFF.

This clone occurred a few times. This chain joins TRBV19 and TRBJ2-7, with 8 bases fitting TRBD1. The CDR3 extends over 13 amino acids. Per germline, CDR1 LNHDA and CDR2 SQIVND (reference sequence). The trim removed 7 bases at V and 1 base at J, leaving 3 bases unmatched. The CDR3 DNA reads as TGTGCCAGTAATACAGGGGGATCCTACGAGCAGTACTTC. Translating it yields CASNTGGSYEQYF.

The V and J genes are TRBV7-8 and TRBJ1-5; the match to TRBD1 covers 9 bases. Trimming removed 4 bases from V and 3 bases from J; junction bases left unmatched: 10. CDR3 length: 17 amino acids. Germline CDR1 is SGHVS and CDR2 is FQNEAQ. In nucleotides, the CDR3 is TGTGCCAGCAGCTCTAAAGCCCGGGACAGGGCCAATCAGCCCCAGCATTTT. Translating it yields CASSSKARDRANQPQHF.

The genes are TRBV7-2 and TRBJ2-3; TRBD2 matches 11 bases. The ends lost 1 base at V and 0 bases at J; junction bases unmatched: 3. Germline lookup yields CDR1 SGHTA and CDR2 FQGNSA. This CDR3 comprises 17 residues. The CDR3 DNA sequence: TGTGCCAGCAGCTTAGGTGGGACTAGCGGCAGCACAGATACGCAGTATTTT. Protein sequence: CASSLGGTSGSTDTQYF.

The chain links TRBV7-9 to TRBJ2-5; D not resolved. V lost 5 bases and J 5 bases, leaving 15 bases between the germline ends. The V gene's germline CDR1 is SEHNR and CDR2 FQNEAQ (reference sequence). This CDR3 comprises 14 residues. CDR3 in amino acids: CASSPSLNGETQYF. For the CDR3, the DNA is TGTGCCAGCAGCCCCTCCCTAAACGGGGAGACCCAGTACTTC.

The V gene is TRBV6-2 or TRBV6-3, the J gene TRBJ2-3, with TRBD2 matching 9 bases. J lost 4 bases, V lost 2 bases, and 7 bases had no gene match. The length of the CDR3 is 16 residues. Germline V lookup: CDR1 MNHEY, CDR2 SVGEGT. This chain's CDR3 is CASSYMRGGFADTQYF. CDR3 sequence (DNA): TGTGCCAGCAGTTACATGCGGGGGGGCTTCGCAGATACGCAGTATTTT.

This rearrangement joins TRBV30 to TRBJ2-7, with 7 bases lining up with TRBD2. Germline lookup yields CDR1 GTSNPN and CDR2 SVGIG (reference sequence). There are 13 residues in the CDR3. The CDR3 nucleotides are TGTAGCGGGTCGAGCGGGGTCTCCTACGAGCAGTACTTC. This sequence encodes CSGSSGVSYEQYF.